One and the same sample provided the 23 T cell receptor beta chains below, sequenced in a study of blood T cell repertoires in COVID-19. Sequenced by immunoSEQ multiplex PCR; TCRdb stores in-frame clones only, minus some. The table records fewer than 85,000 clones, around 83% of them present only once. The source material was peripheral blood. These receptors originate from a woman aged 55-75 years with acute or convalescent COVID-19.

DNA of the CDR3: TGTGCCAGCAGTGAACAGGAAAGTAGGGGAAAATCACCCCTCCACTTT. This translates into CASSEQESRGKSPLHF. The chain recombines TRBV6-1 with TRBJ1-6, with a weak D call TRBD1 (5 bases). With 2 bases removed from V and 10 bases from J, the gap between germline ends came to 18 bases. This CDR3 comprises 16 residues. Germline V lookup: CDR1 MNHNS, CDR2 SASEGT.

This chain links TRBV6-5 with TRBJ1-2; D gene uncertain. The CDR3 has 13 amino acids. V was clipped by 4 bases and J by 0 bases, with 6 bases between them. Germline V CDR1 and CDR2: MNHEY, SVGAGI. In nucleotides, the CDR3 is TGTGCCAGCAGTTTGGACTCTAACTATGGCTACACCTTC. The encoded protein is CASSLDSNYGYTF.

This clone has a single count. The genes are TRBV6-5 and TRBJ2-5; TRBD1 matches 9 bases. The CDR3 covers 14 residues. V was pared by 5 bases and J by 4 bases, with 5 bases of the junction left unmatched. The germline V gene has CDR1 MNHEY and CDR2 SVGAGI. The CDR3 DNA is TGTGCCAGCAGTCGGGACAGGGTAGGAGAGACCCAGTACTTC. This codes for CASSRDRVGETQYF.

CDR3 residues: CASSYPGQNTEAFF. Here the CDR3 DNA reads TGTGCCAGCAGTTACCCCGGACAGAACACTGAAGCTTTCTTT. This chain uses TRBV6-2 or TRBV6-3 with TRBJ1-1; D is possibly TRBD1 (5 bases). Trimming took off 2 bases at V and 1 base at J, with 8 bases between the two ends. The length of the CDR3 is 14 residues. The germline CDR1 and CDR2 sequences are MNHEY and SVGEGT.

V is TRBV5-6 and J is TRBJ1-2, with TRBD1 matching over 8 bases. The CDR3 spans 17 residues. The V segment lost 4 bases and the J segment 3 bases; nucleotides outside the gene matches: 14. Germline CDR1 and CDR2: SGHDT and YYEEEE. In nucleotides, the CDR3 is TGTGCCAGCAGCCCCGGACAGGGAAAATGGTTGTACTATGGCTACACCTTC. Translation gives CASSPGQGKWLYYGYTF.

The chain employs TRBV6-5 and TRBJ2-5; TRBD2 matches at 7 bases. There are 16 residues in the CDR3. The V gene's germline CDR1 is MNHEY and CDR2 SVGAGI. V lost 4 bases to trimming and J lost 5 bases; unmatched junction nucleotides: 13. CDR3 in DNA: TGTGCCAGCAGTTCTCCGCGAGGGAGGGCCTTTGAGACCCAGTACTTC. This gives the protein CASSSPRGRAFETQYF.

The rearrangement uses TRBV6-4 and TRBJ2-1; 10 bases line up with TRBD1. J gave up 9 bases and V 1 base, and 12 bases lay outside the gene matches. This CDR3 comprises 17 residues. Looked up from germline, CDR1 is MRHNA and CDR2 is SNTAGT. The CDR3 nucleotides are TGTGCCAGCAGTGACTTTTACGGACAGGGGGATGTCGGTGAGCAGTTCTTC. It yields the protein CASSDFYGQGDVGEQFF.

CDR3 nucleotide sequence: TGTGCCACCAATGGGGCGGATAATTCACCCCTCCACTTT. Its protein is CATNGADNSPLHF. The V gene is TRBV10-3, the J gene TRBJ1-6, with a possible D match to TRBD1 (5 bases). The germline gives CDR1 ENHRY, CDR2 SYGVKD. With 10 bases removed from V and 5 bases from J, the gap between germline ends came to 12 bases. This CDR3 contains 13 residues.

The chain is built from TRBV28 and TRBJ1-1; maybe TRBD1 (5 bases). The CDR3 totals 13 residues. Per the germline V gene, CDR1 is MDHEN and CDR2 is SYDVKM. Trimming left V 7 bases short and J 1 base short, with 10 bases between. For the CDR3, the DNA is TGTGCCAGCACCAGAACAGGGAACACTGAAGCTTTCTTT. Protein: CASTRTGNTEAFF.

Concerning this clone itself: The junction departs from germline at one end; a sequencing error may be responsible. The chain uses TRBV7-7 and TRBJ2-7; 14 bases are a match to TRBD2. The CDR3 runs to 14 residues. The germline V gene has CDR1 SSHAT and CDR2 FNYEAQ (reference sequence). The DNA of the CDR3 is TGTGCTAGCAGCAAGGGACTAGCGGGAGACGAGCAGTACTTC. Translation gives CASSKGLAGDEQYF.

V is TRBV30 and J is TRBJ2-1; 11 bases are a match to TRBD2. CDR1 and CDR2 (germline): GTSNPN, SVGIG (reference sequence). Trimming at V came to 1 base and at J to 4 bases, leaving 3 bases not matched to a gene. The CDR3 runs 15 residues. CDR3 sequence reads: CAWSGLAGGYNEQFF. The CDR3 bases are TGTGCCTGGAGTGGCCTAGCGGGAGGTTACAATGAGCAGTTCTTC.

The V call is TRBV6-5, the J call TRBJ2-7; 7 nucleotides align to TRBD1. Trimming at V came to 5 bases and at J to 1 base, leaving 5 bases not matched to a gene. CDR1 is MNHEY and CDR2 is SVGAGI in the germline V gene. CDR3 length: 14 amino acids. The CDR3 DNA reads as TGTGCCAGCAGTAATAGGGGACAGTCCTACGAGCAGTACTTC. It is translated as CASSNRGQSYEQYF.

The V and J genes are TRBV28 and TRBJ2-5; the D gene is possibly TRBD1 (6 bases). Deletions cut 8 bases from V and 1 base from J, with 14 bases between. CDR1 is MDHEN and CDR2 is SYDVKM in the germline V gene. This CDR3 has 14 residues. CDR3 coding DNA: TGTGCCAGCGGTCAAAGAGGGGGCCAAGAGACCCAGTACTTC. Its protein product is CASGQRGGQETQYF.

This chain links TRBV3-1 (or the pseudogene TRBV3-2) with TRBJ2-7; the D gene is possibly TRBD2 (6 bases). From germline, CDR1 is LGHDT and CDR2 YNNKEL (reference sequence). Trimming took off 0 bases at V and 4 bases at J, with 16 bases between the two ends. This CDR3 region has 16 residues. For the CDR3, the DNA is TGTGCCAGCAGCCAAGATCTCGGAGGGGCGCCTTACGAGCAGTACTTC. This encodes CASSQDLGGAPYEQYF.

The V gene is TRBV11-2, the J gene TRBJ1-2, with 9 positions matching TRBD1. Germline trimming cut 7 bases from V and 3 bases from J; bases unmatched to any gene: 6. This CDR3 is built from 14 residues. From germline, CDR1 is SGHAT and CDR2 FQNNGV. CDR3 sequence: CASTPGQGDYGYTF. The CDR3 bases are TGTGCCAGCACCCCGGGACAGGGTGACTATGGCTACACCTTC.

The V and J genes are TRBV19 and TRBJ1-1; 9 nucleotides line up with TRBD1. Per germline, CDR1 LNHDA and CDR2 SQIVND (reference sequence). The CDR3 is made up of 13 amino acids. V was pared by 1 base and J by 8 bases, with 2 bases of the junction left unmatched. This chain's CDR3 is CASSIAGTGEAFF. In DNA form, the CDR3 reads TGTGCCAGTAGTATAGCCGGGACAGGGGAAGCTTTCTTT.

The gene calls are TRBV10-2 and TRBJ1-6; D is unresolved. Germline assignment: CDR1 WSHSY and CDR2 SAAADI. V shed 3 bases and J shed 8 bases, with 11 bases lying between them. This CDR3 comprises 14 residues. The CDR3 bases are TGCGCCAGCAGTGATCTGGGGAGGCATTCACCCCTCCACTTT. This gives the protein CASSDLGRHSPLHF.

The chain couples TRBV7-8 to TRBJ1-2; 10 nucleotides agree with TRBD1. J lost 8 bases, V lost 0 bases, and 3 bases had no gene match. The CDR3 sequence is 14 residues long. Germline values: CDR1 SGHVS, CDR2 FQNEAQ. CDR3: CASSLAGTGVGYTF. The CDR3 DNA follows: TGTGCCAGCAGCTTAGCGGGGACAGGGGTCGGCTACACCTTC. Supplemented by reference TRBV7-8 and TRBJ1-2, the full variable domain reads GAGVSQSPRYKVAKRGQDVALRCDPISGHVSLFWYQQALGQGPEFLTYFQNEAQLDKSGLPSDRFFAERPEGSVSTLKIQRTQQEDSAVYLCASSLAGTGVGYTFGSGTRLTVV.

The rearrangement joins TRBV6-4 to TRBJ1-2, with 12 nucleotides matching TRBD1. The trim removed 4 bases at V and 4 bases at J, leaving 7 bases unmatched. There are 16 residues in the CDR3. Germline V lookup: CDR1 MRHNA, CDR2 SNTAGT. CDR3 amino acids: CASSVSTGQGAYGYTF. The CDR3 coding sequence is TGTGCCAGCAGTGTTTCTACGGGACAGGGGGCCTATGGCTACACCTTC.

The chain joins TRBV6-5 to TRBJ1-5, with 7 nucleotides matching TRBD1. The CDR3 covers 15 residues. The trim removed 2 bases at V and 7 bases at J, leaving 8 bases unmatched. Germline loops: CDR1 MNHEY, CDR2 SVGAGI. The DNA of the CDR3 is TGTGCCAGCAGTTACCAACAGGGGACGGGGCAGCCCCAGCATTTT. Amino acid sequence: CASSYQQGTGQPQHF.

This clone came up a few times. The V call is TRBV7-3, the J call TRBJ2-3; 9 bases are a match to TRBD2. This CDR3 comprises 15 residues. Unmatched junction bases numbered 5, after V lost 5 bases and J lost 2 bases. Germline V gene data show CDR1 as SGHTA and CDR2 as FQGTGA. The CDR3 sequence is CASSQAGGLTDTQYF. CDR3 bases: TGTGCCAGCAGCCAAGCGGGGGGCCTCACAGATACGCAGTATTTT.

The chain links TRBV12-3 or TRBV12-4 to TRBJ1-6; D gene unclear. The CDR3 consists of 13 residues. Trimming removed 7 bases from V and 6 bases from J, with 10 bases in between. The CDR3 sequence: CASNRDLNSPLHF. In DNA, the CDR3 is TGTGCCAGCAACCGGGATCTTAATTCACCCCTCCACTTT.

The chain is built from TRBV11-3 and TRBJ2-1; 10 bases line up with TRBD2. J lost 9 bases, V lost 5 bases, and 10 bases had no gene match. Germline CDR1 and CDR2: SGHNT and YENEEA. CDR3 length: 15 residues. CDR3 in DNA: TGTGCCAGCAGCGGGGGTGGACTAGCGGTTTCTGAGCAGTTCTTC. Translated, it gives CASSGGGLAVSEQFF. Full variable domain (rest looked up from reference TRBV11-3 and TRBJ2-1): EAGVVQSPRYKIIEKKQPVAFWCNPISGHNTLYWYLQNLGQGPELLIRYENEEAVDDSQLPKDRFSAERLKGVDSTLKIQPAELGDSAVYLCASSGGGLAVSEQFFGPGTRLTVL.